This T cell receptor (beta chain) originates from a study of human T cells and chemical hapten exposure. In the study overall: Subjects had 2% DPC placed on approximately 2 cm by approximately 2 cm of upper inner arm skin for sensitization.

Time point of the sample: pre-sensitization, week 0. Treatment given: therapeutic diphenylcyclopropenone sensitization with weekly scalp DPC. In TCRdb, the RACE reads were re-called with MiXCR into one record per CDR3 protein. The profile shows under 200,000 distinct CDR3 sequences, just under 30% of them singletons. This CDR3 region has 15 residues. Trimming took 1 base from V and 4 from J, leaving 14 bases between them. Looked up from germline, CDR1 is SGHRS and CDR2 is YFSETQ. The origin of this receptor is a woman between 25 and 40 years old with alopecia areata. Some clones in this sample may be carry-over from other donors' samples. The sequences come from whole blood, collected in connection with sensitization to the hapten diphenylcyclopropenone (DPC). This chain joins TRBV5-1 and TRBJ1-1, with D perhaps TRBD1 (5 bases). In nucleotides, the CDR3 is TGCGCCAGCAGCTTGAGTGGGGGGGGAGGCACTGAAGCTTTCTTT. Translation: CASSLSGGGGTEAFF.